This T cell receptor beta chain was obtained from a study of CD8+ T cells in alopecia areata (dated by TCRdb to 2017 to 2018). Notes on the research overall: Treated patients were enrolled in an open-label pilot trial of oral tofacitinib at 5 to 10 mg twice daily for moderate-to-severe alopecia areata. RNA was obtained with the PAXgene miRNA kit for fixed scalp, the miRNeasy kit for PBMCs, and the RNeasy kit for mouse skin. Clonality in the scalp was compared among normal scalp (n=4), patchy alopecia areata scalp (n=8), and alopecia totalis/universalis scalp (n=8). Patients on tofacitinib were biopsied at baseline and after 4 and 24 weeks of treatment, and several of the patients also had a later scalp biopsy. Tofacitinib was given for 6 to 18 months, followed by 6 months of follow-up off drug to assess delayed response and recurrence. High-throughput TCRbeta sequencing was used to examine T cell clonal expansion in alopecia areata in both the C3H/HeJ mouse model and human patients. On the human side, TCRbeta sequencing was run on scalp tissue and on sorted CD4+ and CD8+ peripheral blood T cells from healthy controls and from alopecia areata patients with either patchy or totalis/universalis disease. TCRbeta CDR3 regions were amplified by immunoSEQ multiplex PCR with 35 Vbeta forward and 13 Jbeta reverse primers.

From its cysteine to its phenylalanine, the CDR3 spans 13 amino acids. The sequence is cut down to CDR3 DNA, 39 bases in frame from base 1. CDR1 SGHRS and CDR2 YFSETQ are derived from the germline V gene. V gives up 0 bases and J gives up 1 base, and the segment between their germline ends measures 2 bases. Only a few counts were recorded for this clone. Its cognate antigen has yet to be identified. No much larger clone exists at a distance of one base, and base qualities are not known. The library was built by means of the immunoSEQ multiplex PCR assay. To provide template for TCR sequencing, every sample had RNA extracted and reverse transcribed into cDNA. First-strand cDNA was synthesized with SuperScript III using a 2:1 mix of oligo-dT and random hexamers. A synthetic immune receptor repertoire was used to assess amplification bias, and residual bias was removed computationally. The published analysis was carried out like this. Raw reads were preprocessed for error removal, and CDR3 was defined according to IMGT conventions as running from the conserved cysteine to phenylalanine. To get clonality, Shannon entropy was normalized by log2 of the number of productive unique TCRs and the result was subtracted from 1. Scalp TCRbeta sequences were cross-referenced with sorted blood CD4 and CD8 repertoires so that the CD4 or CD8 identity of scalp clones could be inferred. TCRdb limited this immuneACCESS table to in-frame rearrangements with V and J called. A share of clones is missing; checked studies link under half to unresolved V genes, and the rest is unexplained. The V and J calls and clone size are taken from that table; D and trimming were inferred from the DNA. The sample profile shows 120,000 to 150,000 clones; 40% to 50% of them were found once. The leading ten clones occupy more than 6.5% of the sample.

Lesional scalp punch biopsies and peripheral blood were collected from alopecia areata patients. PBMCs were separated by density centrifugation and stained for CD3, CD4 and CD8, after which CD4+ and CD8+ T cells were sorted on a FACSAria. Broader findings and caveats from the paper: Shared TCR sequences between patients were less evident than in mice, which may be partly attributable to HLA diversity in the patient population. Unlike mouse skin, where gammadelta T cells dominate, normal human skin contains resident alphabeta T cells that get sequenced too, which complicates analysis of the scalp TCR repertoire. Lesional scalp, especially in alopecia totalis/universalis, showed higher clonality and more expanded CD8+ clones than normal scalp, suggesting antigenic drive.

This TCR was recovered from a human donor with alopecia areata. The material sequenced was CD4+ T cells sorted from blood. The V gene is TRBV5-1 and the J gene is TRBJ1-3, with the D gene not clear enough to name. The bases are TGCGCCAGCAGCTTGGGATCTGGAAACACCATATATTTT. It translates as CASSLGSGNTIYF. The reference TRBV5-1 and TRBJ1-3 proteins fill in what lies around the CDR3, so the full variable domain reads KAGVTQTPRYLIKTRGQQVTLSCSPISGHRSVSWYQQTPGQGLQFLFEYFSETQRNKGNFPGRFSGRQFSNSRSEMNVSTLELGDSALYLCASSLGSGNTIYFGEGSWLTVV.